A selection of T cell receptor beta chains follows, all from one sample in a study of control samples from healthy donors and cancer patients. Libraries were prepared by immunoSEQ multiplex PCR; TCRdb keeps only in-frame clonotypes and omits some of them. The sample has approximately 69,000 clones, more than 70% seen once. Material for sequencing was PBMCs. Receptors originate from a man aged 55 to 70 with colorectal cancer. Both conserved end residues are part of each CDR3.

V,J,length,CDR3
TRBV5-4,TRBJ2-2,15,CASSLGGRGTGELFF
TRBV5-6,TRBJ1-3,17,CASSSFSGPTVVATIYF
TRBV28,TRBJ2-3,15,CASRTSGADTDTQYF
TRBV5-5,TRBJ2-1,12,CASSSGQNEQFF
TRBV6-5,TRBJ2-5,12,CASSYSAETQYF
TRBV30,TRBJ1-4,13,CAWSWGAREKLFF
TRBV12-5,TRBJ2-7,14,CASGVPGGYYEQYF
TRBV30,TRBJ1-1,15,CAWSVHVGGNTEAFF
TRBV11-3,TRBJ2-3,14,CASSLRHLTDTQYF
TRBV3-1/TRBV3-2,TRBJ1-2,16,CASSLATGPLAYGYTF
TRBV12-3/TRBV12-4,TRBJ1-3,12,CASGETGNTIYF
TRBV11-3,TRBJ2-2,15,CASSLVGPLTGELFF
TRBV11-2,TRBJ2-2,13,CASSRRRTGELFF
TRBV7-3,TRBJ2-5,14,CASSLSGGQETQYF
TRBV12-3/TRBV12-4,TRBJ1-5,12,CASSLTGQPQHF
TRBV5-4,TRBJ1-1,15,CASSYPGGGYTEAFF
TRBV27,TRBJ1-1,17,CASSLLSGQGSNTEAFF
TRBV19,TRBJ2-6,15,CASRLGASGANVLTF
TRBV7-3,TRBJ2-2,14,CASSLTQNLGELFF
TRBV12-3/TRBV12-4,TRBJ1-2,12,CASSLMDYGYTF